The 2 T cell receptor beta chains below come from one sample, sequenced in a study of T cells in Graves' hyperthyroidism and ophthalmopathy. RNA transcripts were the template for amplifying TCR beta CDR3 regions. First-round RT-PCR of the TCR CDR3 relied on the HTBI primer set. TCRdb called the multiplex PCR reads again in MiXCR, with one record for every CDR3 protein. Of 350,000 to 400,000 distinct CDR3 sequences in the sample, about 18% were seen once. Sequenced input: blood. These receptors came from a young woman with Graves' hyperthyroidism.

This clonotype showed up many times. The chain joins TRBV15 to TRBJ2-7; TRBD2 might be the D (5 bases). The germline V and J ends were trimmed by 5 bases and 3 bases, with 17 bases remaining between them. This CDR3 has 15 residues. CDR1 is LNHNV, CDR2 YYDKDF, per germline (reference sequence). The CDR3 sequence: CATSGLSGGNYEQYF. The CDR3 coding sequence is TGTGCCACCAGCGGCTTAAGCGGTGGTAACTACGAGCAGTACTTC.

This clonotype was found many times. The chain carries TRBV6-5 and TRBJ2-7; D remains unclear. The CDR3 totals 13 residues. V lost 3 bases and J lost 3, with 9 bases in between. Per the germline V gene, CDR1 is MNHEY and CDR2 is SVGAGI. The chain's CDR3 is CASSYRKDYEQYF. The CDR3 bases are TGTGCCAGCAGTTATAGGAAGGACTACGAGCAGTACTTC.